This TCR beta chain was identified during a study of post-analysis software for immune sequencing data. Turning to the study itself: Disease trajectories encompassed relapsing-remitting, secondary progressive and progressive-relapsing multiple sclerosis. Notes on the study in general: Four to six TRBV segments were more frequent in patients than controls; TRBV5-6, TRBV5-1 and TRBV20-1 belonged to this group. Same-batch samples co-clustered strongly by F measure. Controls had significantly higher normalized Chao1 diversity than multiple sclerosis patients.

Remarks on this clonotype: Antigen unknown.

Presence of unique molecular identifiers characterized the TCR beta cDNA libraries. Input amounts of 1 to 10 million T cells were used. These gave roughly 0.5 million cDNA molecules, so each molecule approximated one T cell. TCRdb reprocessed the PCR reads via MiXCR and lists one record per CDR3 protein. The data contain roughly 670,000 distinct CDR3 sequences, 55% to 60% of them singletons. J lost 3 bases, V lost 6 bases, and 5 bases had no gene match. The CDR3 totals 15 residues. Germline V gene lookup returns CDR1 ENHRY and CDR2 SYGVKD. The source of this sequence is a girl aged 2 to 9 with multiple sclerosis. The V and J genes are TRBV10-3 and TRBJ2-1; TRBD1 agrees at 10 bases. The sample comprised blood. CDR3 sequence reads: CAIRNRDRGYNEQFF. CDR3 nucleotide sequence: TGTGCCATCAGAAACCGGGACAGGGGCTACAATGAGCAGTTCTTC.